This T cell receptor beta chain was identified during a study of beta chain features in type 1 diabetes. Stem cell-like memory, regulatory, central memory and naive CD4+ cells were sorted via CD45RO/CCR7/CD25/CD127/CD95/CD27. The study reverse transcribed the entire isolated RNA, so it sequenced expressed TCRB transcripts. An average of about 3.57 million reads was obtained for naive, central memory and regulatory T cell samples. Data came from immunoSEQ multiplex PCR; TCRdb stores just in-frame clones and leaves some out. This sample has 130,000 to 150,000 clones, with just over 9% found just once. This CDR3 is built from 16 residues. J was trimmed by 0 bases and V by 6 bases; bases with no gene match: 7. The V gene's germline CDR1 is SNHLY and CDR2 FYNNEI.

The chain links TRBV2 to TRBJ2-3, with TRBD1 matching over 9 bases. The sequencing sample was made of central memory CD4+ T cells from blood. This TCR derives from a man younger than 30 in good health. This CDR3 reads CASREQGAGSTDTQYF. The CDR3 region has the DNA TGTGCCAGCAGGGAACAGGGGGCCGGCAGCACAGATACGCAGTATTTT. Using reference TRBV2 and TRBJ2-3 for the parts outside the CDR3, the full variable domain is EPEVTQTPSHQVTQMGQEVILRCVPISNHLYFYWYRQILGQKVEFLVSFYNNEISEKSEIFDDQFSVERPDGSNFTLKIRSTKLEDSAMYFCASREQGAGSTDTQYFGPGTRLTVL.